The sequence of this T cell receptor (beta chain) was determined in a study of human versus mouse CDR3 diversity and MHC coevolution. The data were produced by immunoSEQ multiplex PCR, yet TCRdb's version contains in-frame clones alone and is incomplete. This sample carries just under 60,000 clones, over 90% of them seen once, and the ten largest clones take approximately 17%. The germline CDR1 and CDR2 sequences are MGHRA and YSYEKL. V lost 0 bases, J lost 6 bases, and 9 bases stayed unmatched. The CDR3 totals 17 residues. Sequencing was carried out using naive CD4+ T cells from blood. Documented subset: CD45RO-negative CD62L-positive naive CD4 T cells. The chain uses TRBV4-1 and TRBJ2-5; 11 bases line up with TRBD1. The clonotype was recovered from a person aged 55-75 years in good health. CDR3 region: CASSQDRMGQGGKTQYF. CDR3 coding DNA: TGCGCCAGCAGCCAAGATAGAATGGGACAGGGGGGAAAGACCCAGTACTTC.